This entry describes one T cell receptor (beta chain). No antigen is known for it. The data derive from a study of cytomegalovirus exposure and HLA in healthy donors. The study's findings and limits: A later analysis showed that HLA-associated TCR beta chains had undergone more clonal expansion than equally common others.

A multiplex PCR was run with 60 Vbeta primers and 13 Jbeta primers. Data came from immunoSEQ multiplex PCR; TCRdb stores just in-frame clones and leaves some out. The sample contains over 150,000 clones, approximately 62% of which appear only once. Between the trimmed V and J ends, which lost 5 bases and 2 bases, there was a span of 11 bases. From germline, CDR1 is MRHNA and CDR2 SNTAGT. This CDR3 is 14 amino acids long. This sequence joins TRBV6-4 and TRBJ2-3; D not certain. The sample comprised PBMCs. The source of this sequence is a man in his fifties in good health and CMV-seronegative. The CDR3 reads CASSRDTSTDTQYF. The CDR3 DNA follows: TGTGCCAGCAGTCGAGACACGTCCACAGATACGCAGTATTTT.